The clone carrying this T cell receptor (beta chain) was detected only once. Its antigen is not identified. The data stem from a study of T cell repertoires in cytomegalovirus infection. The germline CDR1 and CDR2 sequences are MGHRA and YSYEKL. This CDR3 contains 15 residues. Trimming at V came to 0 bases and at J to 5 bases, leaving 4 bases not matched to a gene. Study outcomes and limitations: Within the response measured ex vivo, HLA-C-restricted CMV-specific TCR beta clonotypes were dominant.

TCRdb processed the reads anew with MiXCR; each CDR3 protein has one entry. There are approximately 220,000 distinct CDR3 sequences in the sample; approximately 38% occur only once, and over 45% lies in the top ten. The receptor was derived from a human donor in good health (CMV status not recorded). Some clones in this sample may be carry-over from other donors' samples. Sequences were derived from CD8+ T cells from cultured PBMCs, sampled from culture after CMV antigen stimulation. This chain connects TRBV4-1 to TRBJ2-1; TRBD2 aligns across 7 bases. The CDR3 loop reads CASSQERGGDNEQFF. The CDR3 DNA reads TGCGCCAGCAGCCAAGAGCGCGGGGGAGACAATGAGCAGTTCTTC.